Following are 3 T cell receptor beta chains from one sample sequenced in a study of cytomegalovirus exposure and HLA in healthy donors. PCR primers comprised 60 Vbeta and 13 Jbeta primers. Using immunoSEQ multiplex PCR, the repertoire was profiled, and TCRdb retains in-frame clones only, with some absent. The table shows about 150,000 clones, with roughly 77% occurring only once. Sequencing was carried out using PBMCs. These receptors all come from a man in his late teens or twenties in good health and CMV-seropositive.

This chain connects TRBV9 to TRBJ1-1; 7 nucleotides line up with TRBD1. This CDR3 comprises 14 residues. The V and J ends lost 3 bases and 5 bases, in that order; junction bases with no gene match: 7. Looked up from germline, CDR1 is SGDLS and CDR2 is YYNGEE. This CDR3 is CASSGQGLGTEAFF. The CDR3 DNA sequence: TGTGCCAGCAGCGGACAGGGTCTCGGAACTGAAGCTTTCTTT.

V gene TRBV27 combines with J gene TRBJ2-1; 12 positions agree with TRBD2. V lost 6 bases to trimming and J lost 7 bases; unmatched junction nucleotides: 7. The CDR3 runs to 15 residues. CDR1 and CDR2 from the germline V gene are MNHEY and SMNVEV (reference sequence). The CDR3 sequence is CASSKTSGSRNEQFF. The CDR3 DNA reads TGTGCCAGCAGCAAGACTAGCGGGAGTAGAAATGAGCAGTTCTTC.

The rearrangement uses TRBV28 and TRBJ1-5; TRBD1 agrees at 8 bases. The germline gives CDR1 MDHEN, CDR2 SYDVKM. Trimming cost V 6 bases and J 3 bases; bases outside gene matches: 4. The CDR3 totals 14 residues. The CDR3 DNA sequence: TGTGCCAGCAGCCAACAGGGGGACAATCAGCCCCAGCATTTT. Translated, it gives CASSQQGDNQPQHF.